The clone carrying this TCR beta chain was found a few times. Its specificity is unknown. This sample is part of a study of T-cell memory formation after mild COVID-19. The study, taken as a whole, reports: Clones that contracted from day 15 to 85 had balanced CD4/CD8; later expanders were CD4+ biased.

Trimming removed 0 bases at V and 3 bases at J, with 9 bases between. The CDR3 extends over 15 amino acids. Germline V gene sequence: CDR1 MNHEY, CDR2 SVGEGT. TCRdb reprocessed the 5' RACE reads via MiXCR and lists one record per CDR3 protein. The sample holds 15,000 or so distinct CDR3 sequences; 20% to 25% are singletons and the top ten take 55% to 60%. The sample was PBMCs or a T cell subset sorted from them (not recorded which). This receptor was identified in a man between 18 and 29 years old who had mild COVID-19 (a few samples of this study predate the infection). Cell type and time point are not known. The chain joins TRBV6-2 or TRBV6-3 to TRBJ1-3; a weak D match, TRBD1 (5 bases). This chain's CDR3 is CASSYSGALGNTIYF. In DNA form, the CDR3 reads TGTGCCAGCAGTTACTCAGGGGCGCTTGGAAACACCATATATTTT.